Listed below are T cell receptor beta chains from one sample, sequenced in a study of T cells in Graves' hyperthyroidism and ophthalmopathy. TCRdb independently ran MiXCR on the multiplex PCR reads; one entry per CDR3 protein. The data show 300,000 to 500,000 distinct CDR3 sequences, more than 13% seen once. Sequenced input: blood. Receptors originate from a woman in her 30s with Graves' hyperthyroidism. CDR3s include the opening cysteine and the closing phenylalanine or tryptophan. Fields, in order: clone size, V gene, J gene, D gene, CDR3 protein, CDR3 DNA. A D gene is named only where the DNA matches it firmly. Clone size is shown for a subset of rows, as once, few, many or a class of expanded clone.

clone_size: few
v_call: TRBV7-8
j_call: TRBJ2-7
d_call: TRBD1
cdr3_aa: CASGRPGDRGHEQYF
cdr3_nt: TGTGCCAGCGGCCGACCAGGGGACAGGGGTCACGAGCAGTACTTC

clone_size: few
v_call: TRBV12-3/TRBV12-4
j_call: TRBJ1-3
d_call: TRBD1
cdr3_aa: CASSPMGQFSGNTIYF
cdr3_nt: TGTGCCAGCAGTCCAATGGGACAGTTCTCTGGAAACACCATATATTTT

clone_size: few
v_call: TRBV5-4
j_call: TRBJ2-1
d_call: TRBD2
cdr3_aa: CASSPGLAGDPNEQFF
cdr3_nt: TGTGCCAGCAGCCCCGGACTAGCGGGAGACCCAAATGAGCAGTTCTTC

clone_size: -
v_call: TRBV19
j_call: TRBJ2-3
d_call: -
cdr3_aa: CASSIGPGEPLRTDTQYF
cdr3_nt: TGTGCCAGTAGTATTGGCCCGGGAGAGCCCCTCCGCACAGATACGCAGTATTTT

clone_size: many
v_call: TRBV11-2
j_call: TRBJ1-4
d_call: TRBD1
cdr3_aa: CASSKQGVDEKLFF
cdr3_nt: TGTGCCAGCAGCAAACAGGGGGTTGATGAAAAACTGTTTTTT

clone_size: many
v_call: TRBV18
j_call: TRBJ2-7
d_call: -
cdr3_aa: CASSPRPEGEQYF
cdr3_nt: TGTGCCAGCTCACCACGGCCAGAAGGGGAGCAGTACTTC

clone_size: many
v_call: TRBV27
j_call: TRBJ2-1
d_call: TRBD1
cdr3_aa: CASSLQGSPYNEQFF
cdr3_nt: TGTGCCAGCAGTCTACAGGGGTCCCCCTACAATGAGCAGTTCTTC

clone_size: many
v_call: TRBV9
j_call: TRBJ2-5
d_call: -
cdr3_aa: CASSSGGANGETQYF
cdr3_nt: TGTGCCAGCAGCTCCGGAGGGGCAAATGGAGAGACCCAGTACTTC

clone_size: few
v_call: TRBV20-1
j_call: TRBJ2-2
d_call: -
cdr3_aa: CSARQSIPYTGELFF
cdr3_nt: TGCAGTGCTAGACAGAGCATCCCCTACACCGGGGAGCTGTTTTTT

clone_size: -
v_call: TRBV20-1
j_call: TRBJ2-7
d_call: -
cdr3_aa: CSAREGRVEQYF
cdr3_nt: TGCAGTGCTAGAGAAGGGAGAGTCGAGCAGTACTTC

clone_size: many
v_call: TRBV6-1
j_call: TRBJ2-3
d_call: TRBD2
cdr3_aa: CASSEGLAGGYTQYF
cdr3_nt: TGTGCCAGCAGTGAAGGACTAGCGGGAGGATATACGCAGTATTTT

clone_size: -
v_call: TRBV12-3/TRBV12-4
j_call: TRBJ2-2
d_call: -
cdr3_aa: CASSLASGSAGELFF
cdr3_nt: TGTGCCAGCAGTTTAGCGTCGGGCAGCGCCGGGGAGCTGTTTTTT

clone_size: many
v_call: TRBV20-1
j_call: TRBJ2-1
d_call: -
cdr3_aa: CSAMAGSSYNEQFF
cdr3_nt: TGCAGTGCTATGGCCGGGAGCTCCTACAATGAGCAGTTCTTC

clone_size: many
v_call: TRBV7-3
j_call: TRBJ2-3
d_call: -
cdr3_aa: CASSLTLPPDTQYF
cdr3_nt: TGTGCCAGCAGCCTAACCCTACCCCCGGATACGCAGTATTTT

clone_size: many
v_call: TRBV30
j_call: TRBJ1-2
d_call: TRBD1
cdr3_aa: CAWSGEDRPYGYTF
cdr3_nt: TGTGCCTGGAGCGGGGAGGACAGGCCCTATGGCTACACCTTC

clone_size: -
v_call: TRBV7-6
j_call: TRBJ2-7
d_call: -
cdr3_aa: CASSFLGSVGSYEQYF
cdr3_nt: TGTGCCAGCAGCTTTCTGGGTAGCGTCGGCTCCTACGAGCAGTACTTC

clone_size: -
v_call: TRBV18
j_call: TRBJ1-5
d_call: -
cdr3_aa: CASSPIGGDSNQPQHF
cdr3_nt: TGTGCCAGCTCACCAATCGGCGGAGACAGCAATCAGCCCCAGCATTTT

clone_size: -
v_call: TRBV6-1
j_call: TRBJ1-2
d_call: -
cdr3_aa: CASSPNRVGGYTF
cdr3_nt: TGTGCCAGCAGTCCGAACAGGGTAGGCGGCTACACCTTC

clone_size: -
v_call: TRBV20-1
j_call: TRBJ2-1
d_call: -
cdr3_aa: CSARDPRTVYNEQFF
cdr3_nt: TGCAGTGCTAGAGATCCCAGGACAGTCTACAATGAGCAGTTCTTC

clone_size: many
v_call: TRBV28
j_call: TRBJ1-4
d_call: -
cdr3_aa: CASSFLSGMQGEKLFF
cdr3_nt: TGTGCCAGCAGTTTTCTTTCAGGGATGCAGGGGGAAAAACTGTTTTTT

clone_size: many
v_call: TRBV7-9
j_call: TRBJ2-3
d_call: -
cdr3_aa: CASSLGDPRRGDTQYF
cdr3_nt: TGTGCCAGCAGCTTAGGTGACCCCAGACGGGGAGATACGCAGTATTTT

clone_size: few
v_call: TRBV19
j_call: TRBJ2-6
d_call: -
cdr3_aa: CASSRSSGANVLTF
cdr3_nt: TGTGCCAGTAGTCGGAGCTCTGGGGCCAACGTCCTGACTTTC

clone_size: few
v_call: TRBV20-1
j_call: TRBJ2-5
d_call: -
cdr3_aa: CSARVGQVQETQYF
cdr3_nt: TGCAGTGCTAGGGTGGGGCAAGTCCAAGAGACCCAGTACTTC

clone_size: many
v_call: TRBV7-9
j_call: TRBJ2-7
d_call: -
cdr3_aa: CASSLSVGGAGEQYF
cdr3_nt: TGTGCCAGCAGCTTGAGTGTAGGCGGGGCTGGGGAGCAGTACTTC

clone_size: -
v_call: TRBV10-3
j_call: TRBJ2-7
d_call: TRBD2
cdr3_aa: CAISDPGTSGYEQYF
cdr3_nt: TGTGCCATCAGTGACCCCGGGACTAGCGGGTACGAGCAGTACTTC